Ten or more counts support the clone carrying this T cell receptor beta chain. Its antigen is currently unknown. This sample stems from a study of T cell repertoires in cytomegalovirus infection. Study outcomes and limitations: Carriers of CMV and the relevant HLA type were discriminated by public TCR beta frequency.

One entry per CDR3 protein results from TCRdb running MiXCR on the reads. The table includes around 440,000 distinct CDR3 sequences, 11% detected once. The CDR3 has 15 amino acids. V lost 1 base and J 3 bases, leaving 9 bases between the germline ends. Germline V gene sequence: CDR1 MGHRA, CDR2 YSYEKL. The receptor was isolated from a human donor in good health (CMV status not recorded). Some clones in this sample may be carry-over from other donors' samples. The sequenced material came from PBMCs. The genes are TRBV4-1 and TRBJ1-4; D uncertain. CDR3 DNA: TGCGCCAGCAGCCAAGTTTGGACGGCTAATGAAAAACTGTTTTTT. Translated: CASSQVWTANEKLFF.